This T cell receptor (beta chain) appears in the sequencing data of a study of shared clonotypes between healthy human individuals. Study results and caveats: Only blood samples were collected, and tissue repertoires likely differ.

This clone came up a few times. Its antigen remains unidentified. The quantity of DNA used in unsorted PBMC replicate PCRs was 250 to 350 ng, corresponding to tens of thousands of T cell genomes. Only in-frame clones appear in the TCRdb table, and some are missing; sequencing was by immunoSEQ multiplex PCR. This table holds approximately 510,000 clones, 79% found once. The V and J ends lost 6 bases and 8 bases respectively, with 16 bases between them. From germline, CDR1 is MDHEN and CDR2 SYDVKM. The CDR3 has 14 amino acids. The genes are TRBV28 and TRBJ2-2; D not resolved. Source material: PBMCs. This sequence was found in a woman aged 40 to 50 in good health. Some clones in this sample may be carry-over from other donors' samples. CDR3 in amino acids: CASSPPRAKGELFF. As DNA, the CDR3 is TGTGCCAGCAGCCCGCCCCGGGCCAAAGGGGAGCTGTTTTTT.